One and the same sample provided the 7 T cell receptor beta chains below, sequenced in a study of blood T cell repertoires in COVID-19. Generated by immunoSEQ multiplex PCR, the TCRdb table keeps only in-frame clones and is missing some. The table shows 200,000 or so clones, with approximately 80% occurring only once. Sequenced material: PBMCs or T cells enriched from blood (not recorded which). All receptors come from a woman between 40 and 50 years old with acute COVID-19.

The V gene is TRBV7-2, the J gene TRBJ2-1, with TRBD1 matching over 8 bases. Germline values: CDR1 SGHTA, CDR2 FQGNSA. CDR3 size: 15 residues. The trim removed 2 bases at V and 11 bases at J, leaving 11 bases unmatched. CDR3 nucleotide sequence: TGTGCCAGCAGCTTATCAACTGACAGGGGAGTGAAGCAGTTCTTC. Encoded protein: CASSLSTDRGVKQFF. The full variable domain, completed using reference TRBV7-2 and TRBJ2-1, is GAGVSQSPSNKVTEKGKDVELRCDPISGHTALYWYRQSLGQGLEFLIYFQGNSAPDKSGLPSDRFSAERTGGSVSTLTIQRTQQEDSAVYLCASSLSTDRGVKQFFGPGTRLTVL.

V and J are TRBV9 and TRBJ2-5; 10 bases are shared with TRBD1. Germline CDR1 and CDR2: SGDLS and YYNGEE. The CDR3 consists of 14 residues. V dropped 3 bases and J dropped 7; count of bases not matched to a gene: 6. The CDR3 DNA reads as TGTGCCAGCAGCGCGGGACAGGGGACGGGGACCCAGTACTTC. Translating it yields CASSAGQGTGTQYF.

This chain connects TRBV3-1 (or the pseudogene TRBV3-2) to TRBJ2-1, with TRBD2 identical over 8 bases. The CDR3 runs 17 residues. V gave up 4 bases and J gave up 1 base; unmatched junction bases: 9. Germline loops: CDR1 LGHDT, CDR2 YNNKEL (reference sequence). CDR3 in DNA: TGTGCCAGCAGCCGGGGTGGCGGGGGGTCATCCTACAATGAGCAGTTCTTC. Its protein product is CASSRGGGGSSYNEQFF.

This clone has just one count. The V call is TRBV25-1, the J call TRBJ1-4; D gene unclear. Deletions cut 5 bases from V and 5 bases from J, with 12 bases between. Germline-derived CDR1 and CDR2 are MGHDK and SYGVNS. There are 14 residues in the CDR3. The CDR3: CASSNRRQNEKLFF. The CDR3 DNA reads TGTGCCAGCAGTAACCGGCGGCAAAATGAAAAACTGTTTTTT.

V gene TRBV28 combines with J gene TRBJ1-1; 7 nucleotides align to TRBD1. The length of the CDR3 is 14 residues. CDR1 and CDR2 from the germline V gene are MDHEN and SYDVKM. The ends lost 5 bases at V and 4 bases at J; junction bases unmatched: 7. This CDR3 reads CASSNDRARTEAFF. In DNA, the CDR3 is TGTGCCAGCAGTAACGACAGGGCCCGCACTGAAGCTTTCTTT.

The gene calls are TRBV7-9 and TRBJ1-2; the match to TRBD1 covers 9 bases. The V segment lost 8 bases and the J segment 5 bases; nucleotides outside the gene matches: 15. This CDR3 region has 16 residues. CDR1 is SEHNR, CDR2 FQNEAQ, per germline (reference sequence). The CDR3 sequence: CASSRTGVFSRYGYTF. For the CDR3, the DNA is TGTGCCAGCTCCAGGACAGGGGTATTTTCTCGATATGGCTACACCTTC.

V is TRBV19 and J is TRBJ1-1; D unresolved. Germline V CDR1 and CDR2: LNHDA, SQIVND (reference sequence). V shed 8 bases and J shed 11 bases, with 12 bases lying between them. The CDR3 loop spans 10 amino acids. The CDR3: CASYSGEAFF. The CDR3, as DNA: TGTGCCAGTTATTCCGGGGAGGCTTTCTTT. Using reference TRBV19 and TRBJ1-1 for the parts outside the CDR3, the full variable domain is DGGITQSPKYLFRKEGQNVTLSCEQNLNHDAMYWYRQDPGQGLRLIYYSQIVNDFQKGDIAEGYSVSREKKESFPLTVTSAQKNPTAFYLCASYSGEAFFGQGTRLTVV.